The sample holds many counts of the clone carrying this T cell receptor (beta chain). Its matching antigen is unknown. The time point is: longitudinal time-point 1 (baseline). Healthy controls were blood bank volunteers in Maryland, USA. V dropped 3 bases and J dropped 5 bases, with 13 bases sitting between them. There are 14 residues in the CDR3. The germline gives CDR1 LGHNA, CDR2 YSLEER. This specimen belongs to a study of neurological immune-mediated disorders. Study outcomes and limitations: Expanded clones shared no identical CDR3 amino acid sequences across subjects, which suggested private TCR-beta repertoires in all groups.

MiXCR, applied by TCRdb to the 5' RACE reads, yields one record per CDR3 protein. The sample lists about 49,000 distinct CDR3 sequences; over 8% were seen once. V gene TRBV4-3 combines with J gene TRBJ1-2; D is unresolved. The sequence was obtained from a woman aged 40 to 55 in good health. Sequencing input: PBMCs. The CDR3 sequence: CASSQIEALYGYTF. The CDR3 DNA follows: TGCGCCAGCAGCCAGATAGAAGCCCTTTATGGCTACACCTTC.